These T cell receptor beta chains were read from a single sample in a study of beta chain features in type 1 diabetes. Generated by immunoSEQ multiplex PCR, the TCRdb table keeps only in-frame clones and is missing some. The sample contains 350,000 or so clones, less than 20% of which appear only once. Sample: naive CD4+ T cells from blood. The receptors were gathered from a woman in her late teens or twenties in good health. Each CDR3 is given with its conserved first and last residue. A D gene is named only where the DNA matches it firmly. Only part of the rows carry a size: once, few, many, or a class if the clone is expanded.

v_call,d_call,clone_size,j_call,cdr3_nt,cdr3_aa
TRBV5-1,-,few,TRBJ2-2,TGCGCCAGCAAGGGGATTGACACCGGGGAGCTGTTTTTT,CASKGIDTGELFF
TRBV28,TRBD2,few,TRBJ2-5,TGTGCCAGCAAAGGGGCTAGCGGGGGGGCAACCCAAGAGACCCAGTACTTC,CASKGASGGATQETQYF
TRBV18,-,few,TRBJ1-2,TGTGCCAGCTCATCCGGGCACCAGGGCGGCTATGGCTACACCTTC,CASSSGHQGGYGYTF
TRBV27,-,once,TRBJ2-2,TGTGCCAGCAGTGTCACAGGTTTCGCCGGGGAGCTGTTTTTT,CASSVTGFAGELFF
TRBV7-2,-,few,TRBJ2-7,TGTGCCAGCACCCCCTTATCCTACGAGCAGTACTTC,CASTPLSYEQYF
TRBV4-1,-,-,TRBJ2-5,TGCGCCAGCAAGGAGGGGACCACGGAGACCCAGTACTTC,CASKEGTTETQYF
TRBV29-1,-,few,TRBJ1-1,TGCAGCGTTCTCCAGGGCACGGTAGATACTGAAGCTTTCTTT,CSVLQGTVDTEAFF
TRBV2,-,few,TRBJ2-6,TGTGCCAGCAGTGAGCAGGCCCCTGGGGCCAACGTCCTGACTTTC,CASSEQAPGANVLTF
TRBV30,TRBD2,-,TRBJ2-3,TGTGCCTGTAACCTCCTTGGGACTAGCGGGACAGAAGATACGCAGTATTTT,CACNLLGTSGTEDTQYF
TRBV2,TRBD1,few,TRBJ2-5,TGTGCCAGCAGGGACAGGGGGGAGACCCAGTACTTC,CASRDRGETQYF
TRBV29-1,-,-,TRBJ1-1,TGCTGCGTGTACAGGGAAATGAACACTGAAGCTTTCTTT,CCVYREMNTEAFF